This record concerns one T cell receptor beta chain sequence. As yet, its antigen is unknown. This specimen comes from a study of blood T cells in healthy people across ages. Whole-study results and caveats: A roughly linear fall in TCR beta diversity per million T cells was seen with increasing age. With donor CMV status unknown, expanded clonotype changes were possibly confounded. Long-lived donors had more naive CD4+ cells and higher diversity than aged donors.

Germline V gene sequence: CDR1 SGDLS, CDR2 YYNGEE. Trimming took 4 bases from V and 13 from J, leaving 17 bases between them. The CDR3 runs to 12 residues. PCR was performed a second time for about 6 to 12 cycles using a sample-barcoded 5' primer and a J-beta primer mix. Individual samples furnished no less than 3 million CDR3-containing paired-end reads apiece. MiXCR, run by TCRdb on the 5' RACE reads, gives a single entry per CDR3 protein. The table lists some 760,000 distinct CDR3 sequences, roughly 25% of them singletons, with more than 8.5% in the top ten. The same sample was also used in a study of T cells of mothers and their children.

The sequenced sample was blood. The chain links TRBV9 to TRBJ2-5; D remains unclear. This sequence originates from a boy younger than 18 in good health. DNA for the CDR3: TGTGCCAGCAGCCCCTTAGGGCGCTTCAGGTACTTC. Translated, it gives CASSPLGRFRYF.